Following are 21 T cell receptor beta chains from one sample sequenced in a study of cytomegalovirus exposure and HLA in healthy donors (dated by TCRdb to the late 2010s). Library generation was performed with the immunoSEQ multiplex PCR assay. A mixture of 60 forward primers for TCR Vbeta segments and 13 reverse primers for TCR Jbeta segments was used in the multiplex PCR. The table comes from immuneACCESS by way of TCRdb, which keeps in-frame sequences with V and J called. Part of the clones is missing from these tables; in studies checked, under half for an unresolved V gene and the rest for unknown reasons. A total of around 240,000 clones appear in this sample, around 80% of them only once. Together, the top ten hold more than 5% of the sample. The sample was PBMCs. The receptor set was obtained from a woman between 40 and 50 years old in good health and CMV-seropositive.

Worth noting for this clone: One end of the junction is discordant with germline, which a read error may explain. This rearrangement joins TRBV11-2 to TRBJ2-7; 11 bases are a match to TRBD2. The CDR3 runs to 13 residues. Per germline, CDR1 SGHAT and CDR2 FQNNGV. The CDR3 region has the DNA TGTGCCAGCAGCTTAGTCTTAGCGGGAGGGCCTTCCTTC. Translating it yields CASSLVLAGGPSF.

This rearrangement joins TRBV7-2 to TRBJ2-1; TRBD2 is a possible D gene (5 bases). The CDR3 is 17 residues long. With 4 bases removed from V and 4 bases from J, the gap between germline ends came to 20 bases. Germline V lookup: CDR1 SGHTA, CDR2 FQGNSA. Here the CDR3 DNA reads TGTGCCAGCAGCTCCAGAAGGCTAGGCAGCGGATACAATGAGCAGTTCTTC. It yields the protein CASSSRRLGSGYNEQFF.

The rearrangement uses TRBV7-2 and TRBJ1-1; D is perhaps TRBD1 (6 bases). The CDR3 has 14 amino acids. Germline loops: CDR1 SGHTA, CDR2 FQGNSA. Trimming left V 5 bases short and J 2 bases short, with 12 bases between. For the CDR3, the DNA is TGTGCCAGCAGCCTCGGACAGACCAACACTGAAGCTTTCTTT. It encodes CASSLGQTNTEAFF.

This clone was seen only a few times. This rearrangement joins TRBV27 to TRBJ1-5; a weak D match, TRBD1 (6 bases). The germline V gene encodes CDR1 MNHEY and CDR2 SMNVEV (reference sequence). There are 14 residues in the CDR3. The V end was cut by 1 base, the J end by 3 bases, with 7 bases between. This chain's CDR3 is CASSLYRANQPQHF. CDR3 in DNA: TGTGCCAGCAGTTTATACAGGGCCAATCAGCCCCAGCATTTT.

The chain employs TRBV5-4 and TRBJ2-2; 9 bases fit TRBD2. The ends lost 5 bases at V and 0 bases at J; junction bases unmatched: 5. The CDR3 is 16 amino acids. Germline loops: CDR1 SGHNT, CDR2 YYREEE (reference sequence). CDR3 DNA sequence: TGTGCCAGCAGGCAGGGACTAGCCGCGAACACCGGGGAGCTGTTTTTT. Translated, it gives CASRQGLAANTGELFF.

CDR3 amino acids: CASSGLRAGVTYNEQFF. The CDR3 DNA sequence: TGCGCCAGCAGCGGGCTCAGAGCGGGGGTCACCTACAATGAGCAGTTCTTC. The chain recombines TRBV4-1 with TRBJ2-1; 8 bases agree with TRBD2. The CDR3 covers 17 residues. The V gene's germline CDR1 is MGHRA and CDR2 YSYEKL. J gave up 2 bases and V 5 bases, and 11 bases lay outside the gene matches.

The chain has TRBV30 and TRBJ2-3; 7 bases map to TRBD1. The germline V gene has CDR1 GTSNPN and CDR2 SVGIG (reference sequence). This CDR3 comprises 14 residues. V shed 4 bases and J 5 bases; nucleotides not matched to a gene: 9. The chain's CDR3 is CAWIRGGYVDTQYF. CDR3 DNA sequence: TGTGCCTGGATTCGAGGGGGCTATGTAGATACGCAGTATTTT.

The J gene is TRBJ1-1, the V gene TRBV7-3; 8 nucleotides line up with TRBD1. CDR1 is SGHTA and CDR2 is FQGTGA in the germline V gene. The CDR3 spans 16 residues. Trimming at V came to 5 bases and at J to 4 bases, leaving 12 bases not matched to a gene. CDR3 in amino acids: CASSADRVDVGTEAFF. CDR3 coding DNA: TGTGCCAGCAGCGCGGACAGGGTTGACGTTGGCACTGAAGCTTTCTTT. Based on the CDR3 plus reference TRBV7-3 and TRBJ1-1, the full variable domain is GAGVSQTPSNKVTEKGKYVELRCDPISGHTALYWYRQSLGQGPEFLIYFQGTGAADDSGLPNDRFFAVRPEGSVSTLKIQRTERGDSAVYLCASSADRVDVGTEAFFGQGTRLTVV.

Only a few counts were recorded for this clone. This CDR3 reads CASSHTSGTGELFF. The CDR3 bases are TGCGCCAGCAGCCATACCTCGGGGACCGGGGAGCTGTTTTTT. The genes are TRBV4-3 and TRBJ2-2, with D perhaps TRBD2 (5 bases). Deletions cut 3 bases from V and 5 bases from J, with 10 bases between. The CDR3 runs 14 residues. Per the germline V gene, CDR1 is LGHNA and CDR2 is YSLEER.

This clone was observed once. The J gene is TRBJ2-7, the V gene TRBV5-4; D uncertain. V gave up 3 bases and J gave up 3 bases, with 16 bases separating them. The CDR3 spans 15 residues. Germline values: CDR1 SGHNT, CDR2 YYREEE (reference sequence). In DNA form, the CDR3 reads TGTGCCAGCAGCTCATGGAGCGAAGCCCTCTACGAGCAGTACTTC. Translated: CASSSWSEALYEQYF.

This chain links TRBV5-5 with TRBJ2-3, with TRBD2 matching 9 bases. CDR1 SGHKS and CDR2 YYEKEE come from the germline V gene (reference sequence). This CDR3 spans 16 amino acids. V lost 2 bases, J lost 3 bases, and 7 bases stayed unmatched. In DNA, the CDR3 is TGTGCCAGCAGCTTACCCAAGAGCGGGGGGACAGATACGCAGTATTTT. Its translation: CASSLPKSGGTDTQYF.

This clone was counted only a few times. V and J are TRBV7-9 and TRBJ1-3; 9 bases align to TRBD1. The length of the CDR3 is 15 residues. Trimming took 6 bases from V and 4 from J; bases not matched to a gene: 7. The germline V gene encodes CDR1 SEHNR and CDR2 FQNEAQ (reference sequence). CDR3 residues: CASRRDRGSGNTIYF. CDR3 nucleotides: TGTGCCAGCAGACGCGACAGGGGGTCAGGAAACACCATATATTTT. The full variable domain, rest sourced from reference TRBV7-9 and TRBJ1-3, is DTGVSQNPRHKITKRGQNVTFRCDPISEHNRLYWYRQTLGQGPEFLTYFQNEAQLEKSRLLSDRFSAERPKGSFSTLEIQRTEQGDSAMYLCASRRDRGSGNTIYFGEGSWLTVV.

The chain combines TRBV30 with TRBJ2-1; 11 bases are a match to TRBD2. This CDR3 is 15 amino acids long. Germline V gene data show CDR1 as GTSNPN and CDR2 as SVGIG (reference sequence). Unmatched junction bases numbered 5, after V lost 0 bases and J lost 7 bases. DNA of the CDR3: TGTGCCTGGAGTGTAAGACTAGCGGGGTTGAATGAGCAGTTCTTC. Its translation: CAWSVRLAGLNEQFF.

The V gene is TRBV7-9, the J gene TRBJ2-3, with D possibly matching TRBD1 (5 bases). Looked up from germline, CDR1 is SEHNR and CDR2 is FQNEAQ (reference sequence). V was shortened by 1 base and J by 2 bases, with 10 bases between the two germline ends. The CDR3 spans 15 residues. The CDR3 sequence is CASSLVQGYTDTQYF. The CDR3, as DNA: TGTGCCAGCAGCTTAGTCCAGGGCTACACAGATACGCAGTATTTT.

This clone came up a few times. The chain has TRBV6-1 and TRBJ2-5, with 7 bases lining up with TRBD2. The V gene's germline CDR1 is MNHNS and CDR2 SASEGT. The CDR3 spans 13 residues. Germline trimming cut 1 base from V and 5 bases from J; bases unmatched to any gene: 1. The CDR3: CASSEGGGETQYF. CDR3 DNA: TGTGCCAGCAGTGAAGGGGGAGGGGAGACCCAGTACTTC.

The chain combines TRBV5-4 with TRBJ1-2; the D is unclear. This CDR3 is built from 15 residues. CDR1 and CDR2 from the germline V gene are SGHNT and YYREEE (reference sequence). The germline V and J ends were trimmed by 4 bases and 0 bases, with 13 bases remaining between them. CDR3 protein: CASSAGQGSNYGYTF. The DNA of the CDR3 is TGTGCCAGCAGCGCGGGCCAAGGGTCTAACTATGGCTACACCTTC.

The V call is TRBV27, the J call TRBJ1-4; tentative D call: TRBD1 (6 bases). Trimming shortened V by 6 bases and J by 3 bases, and 20 bases separated the two germline ends. The CDR3 spans 17 residues. Germline CDR1 is MNHEY and CDR2 is SMNVEV (reference sequence). CDR3 nucleotide sequence: TGTGCCAGCAGATCCCTTCAGGGGAGTGGATCTAATGAAAAACTGTTTTTT. Its translation: CASRSLQGSGSNEKLFF.

This clone was counted only a few times. The rearrangement uses TRBV7-9 and TRBJ2-3, with D tentatively TRBD1 (6 bases). The CDR3 spans 16 residues. Trimming removed 0 bases from V and 1 base from J, with 11 bases in between. Germline CDR1 is SEHNR and CDR2 is FQNEAQ (reference sequence). The CDR3 loop is CASSLAGQTGTDTQYF. The DNA of the CDR3 is TGTGCCAGCAGCTTAGCCGGACAGACAGGCACAGATACGCAGTATTTT.

This clone was counted a few times. This chain links TRBV4-1 with TRBJ1-1, with no clear D. V lost 4 bases, J lost 1 base, and 13 bases lay in between. The CDR3 totals 15 residues. Germline assignment: CDR1 MGHRA and CDR2 YSYEKL. The CDR3 DNA is TGCGCCAGCAGCCCAAGCCATACAGAGAACACTGAAGCTTTCTTT. Encoded protein: CASSPSHTENTEAFF.

The gene calls are TRBV27 and TRBJ2-2; 9 bases fit TRBD2. Losses at the gene ends were 3 bases for V and 3 bases for J; bases not matched to a gene: 11. This CDR3 has 18 residues. Germline CDR1 MNHEY, CDR2 SMNVEV (reference sequence). The CDR3 DNA follows: TGTGCCAGCAGTTTTTGGGGGCGGGAGGGCCCTTACACCGGGGAGCTGTTTTTT. This translates into CASSFWGREGPYTGELFF.

The genes are TRBV4-1 and TRBJ2-3, with D unclear. The CDR3 has 14 amino acids. The V and J ends lost 6 bases and 5 bases respectively, with 15 bases between them. Germline V gene data show CDR1 as MGHRA and CDR2 as YSYEKL. As DNA, the CDR3 is TGCGCCAGCAGAAATTTTGGAGCCCGAGATACGCAGTATTTT. It translates to CASRNFGARDTQYF.